The sample holds a few counts of the clone carrying this TCR beta chain. What it binds is unknown. This specimen includes other DNA sequences encoding the same CDR3. This CDR3 has 13 residues. Germline CDR1 and CDR2: GTSNPN and SVGIG (reference sequence). Trimming pared 2 bases from V and 3 bases from J, leaving 8 bases between. This sample is part of a study of shared clonotypes between healthy human individuals. The study's findings and limits: Naive CD4 clonotypes were shared across several donors at roughly 5.5%.

Repertoires were generated with immunoSEQ multiplex PCR, while TCRdb's copy carries only in-frame clones and drops some. The sample has 2 million to 3 million clones; over 85% are singletons. V usage is TRBV30 and J usage is TRBJ1-5; D remains unclear. The receptor comes from a man between 18 and 29 years old in good health. Some clones in this sample may be carry-over from other donors' samples. Sequenced input: naive CD4+ T cells from PBMCs. Subset given: CD45RA+ positively selected. DNA for the CDR3: TGTGCCTGGAGTCCCGACACCAATCAGCCCCAGCATTTT. Amino acid sequence: CAWSPDTNQPQHF.